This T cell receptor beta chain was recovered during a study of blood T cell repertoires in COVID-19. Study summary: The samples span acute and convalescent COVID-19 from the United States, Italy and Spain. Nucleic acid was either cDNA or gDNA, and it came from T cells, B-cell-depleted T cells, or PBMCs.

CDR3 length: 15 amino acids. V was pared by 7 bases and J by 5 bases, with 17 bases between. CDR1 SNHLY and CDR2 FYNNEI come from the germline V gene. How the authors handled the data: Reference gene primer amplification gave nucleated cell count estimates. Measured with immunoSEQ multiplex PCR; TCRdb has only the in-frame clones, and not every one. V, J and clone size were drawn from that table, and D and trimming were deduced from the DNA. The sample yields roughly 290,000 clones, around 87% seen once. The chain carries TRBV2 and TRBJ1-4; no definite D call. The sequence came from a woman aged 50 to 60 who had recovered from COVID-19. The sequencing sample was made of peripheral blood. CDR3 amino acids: CASIRTRSGNEKLFF. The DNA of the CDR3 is TGTGCCAGCATTAGAACTAGGTCGGGGAATGAAAAACTGTTTTTT.